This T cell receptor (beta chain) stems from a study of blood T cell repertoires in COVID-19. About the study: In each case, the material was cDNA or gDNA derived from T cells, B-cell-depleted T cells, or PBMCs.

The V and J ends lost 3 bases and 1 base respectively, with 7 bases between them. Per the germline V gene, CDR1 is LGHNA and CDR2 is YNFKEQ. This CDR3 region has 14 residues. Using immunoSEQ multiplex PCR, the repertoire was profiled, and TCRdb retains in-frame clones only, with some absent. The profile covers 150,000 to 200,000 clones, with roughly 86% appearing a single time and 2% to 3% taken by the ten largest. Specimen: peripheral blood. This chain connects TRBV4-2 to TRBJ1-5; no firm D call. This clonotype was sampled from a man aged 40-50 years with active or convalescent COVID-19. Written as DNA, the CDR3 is TGTGCCAGCAGCCAGGCGGCCAGCAATCAGCCCCAGCATTTT. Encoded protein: CASSQAASNQPQHF.